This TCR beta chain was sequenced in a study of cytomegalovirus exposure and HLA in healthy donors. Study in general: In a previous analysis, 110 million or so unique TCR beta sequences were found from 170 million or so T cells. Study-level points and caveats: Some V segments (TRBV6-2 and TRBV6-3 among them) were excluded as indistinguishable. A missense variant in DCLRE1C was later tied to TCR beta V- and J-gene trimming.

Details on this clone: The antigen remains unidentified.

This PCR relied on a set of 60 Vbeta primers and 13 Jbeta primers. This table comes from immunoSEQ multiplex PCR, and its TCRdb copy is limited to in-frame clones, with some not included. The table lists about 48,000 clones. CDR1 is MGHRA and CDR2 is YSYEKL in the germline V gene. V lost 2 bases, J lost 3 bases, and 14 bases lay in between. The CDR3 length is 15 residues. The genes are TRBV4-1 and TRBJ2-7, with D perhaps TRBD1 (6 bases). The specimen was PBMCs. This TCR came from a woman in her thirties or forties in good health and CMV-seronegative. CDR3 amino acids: CASSQRQDASYEQYF. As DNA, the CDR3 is TGCGCCAGCAGCCAAAGACAGGATGCTAGCTACGAGCAGTACTTC.